This TCR beta chain emerged from a study of blood T cell repertoires in COVID-19 (dated by TCRdb to about 2020). Turning to the overall study: The collaborator samples originated in the United States, Italy and Spain and spanned the acute and convalescent phases of COVID-19. The repertoires were made available in a free public database intended to serve as a resource for research on the immune response to SARS-CoV-2. The material from the prospective study consisted of cDNA or gDNA derived from T cells, B-cell-depleted T cells, or PBMCs. Samples came from the ongoing ImmuneRACE study (first 160 participants) plus 1,254 subjects from 6 global collaborators. Where available, HLA class I and class II types were taken from metadata supplied by the sample provider and were not determined by assay-based typing. Subjects who had been exposed to COVID-19, were actively infected with it, or had recovered from it provided the deeply sampled blood TCRbeta repertoires that made up the dataset. Nearly every sample came with metadata listing a de-identified subject ID, COVID-19 status, age in years and sex. General study outcomes and caveats: The quantity of clinical and demographic metadata differed by source and by participant and was supplied without curation.

TCRbeta CDR3 regions were amplified from genomic DNA using the immunoSEQ Assay, a bias-controlled multiplex PCR. Under the source paper's analysis protocol: Nucleated cell counts per sample were estimated from amplification of reference gene primers within the assay. To quantify the absolute abundance of each unique TCRbeta CDR3 rearrangement, sequence reads were collapsed and filtered. Productive Simpson clonality was computed per sample as the square root of Simpson's diversity index over productive rearrangements. As stored in TCRdb, this immuneACCESS dataset retains in-frame rearrangements with V and J assigned. A fraction of the clones does not appear; measured against another copy, unresolved V genes explain less than half of the discrepancy, and the remainder lacks a known reason. From that table come the V and J calls and clone size; the DNA was used to work out D and trimming. Within this sample are roughly 100,000 clones, with around 87% of them counted one time only. Less than 3.5% of the sample is taken by the ten largest.

Whole blood was collected in K2EDTA tubes by collaborating institutions according to the institutions' own protocols. Collaborator samples were shipped for TCRbeta analysis as frozen whole blood, isolated PBMCs, or DNA extracted from either sample type. This clone came up once. This receptor's antigen is unknown. The input lacks base qualities; no much larger clone sits a single base away. Unmatched junction bases come to 7, with V trimmed by 5 bases and J by 7 bases. Via the germline V gene, CDR1 is MDHEN and CDR2 SYDVKM. Taken from cysteine to phenylalanine, the CDR3 has 13 residues. Only CDR3 DNA remains: 39 bases, in frame from the first base.

The origin of this receptor is a man aged 50 to 59 with active or convalescent COVID-19. The sequenced sample was peripheral blood. Recombination connected TRBV28 to TRBJ2-7, and TRBD1 matches 8 of the central bases. The CDR3 has the sequence CASSPTGVEEQYF. The sequenced DNA: TGTGCCAGCAGTCCGACAGGGGTGGAGGAGCAGTACTTC.